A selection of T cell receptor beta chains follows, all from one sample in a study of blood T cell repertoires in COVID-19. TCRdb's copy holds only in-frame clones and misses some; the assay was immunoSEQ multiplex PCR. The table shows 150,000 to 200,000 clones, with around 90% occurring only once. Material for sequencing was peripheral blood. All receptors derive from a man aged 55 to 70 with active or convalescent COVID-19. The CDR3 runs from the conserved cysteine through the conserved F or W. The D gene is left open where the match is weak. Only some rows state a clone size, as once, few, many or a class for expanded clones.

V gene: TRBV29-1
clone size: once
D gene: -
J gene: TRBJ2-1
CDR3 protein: CSVGSGFSYNEQFF
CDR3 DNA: TGCAGCGTTGGATCGGGGTTCTCCTACAATGAGCAGTTCTTC

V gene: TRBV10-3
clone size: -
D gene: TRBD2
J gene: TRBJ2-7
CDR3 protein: CAISTSGGNEQYF
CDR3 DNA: TGTGCCATCAGTACTAGCGGGGGGAACGAGCAGTACTTC

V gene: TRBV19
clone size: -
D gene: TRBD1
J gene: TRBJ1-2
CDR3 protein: CASRTNQLPDRGQDYGYTF
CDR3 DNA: TGTGCCAGTAGGACCAATCAACTACCGGACAGGGGGCAGGACTATGGCTACACCTTC

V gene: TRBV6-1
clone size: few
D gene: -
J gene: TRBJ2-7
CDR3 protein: CASSERDIQYEQYF
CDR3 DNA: TGTGCCAGCAGTGAACGGGACATCCAGTACGAGCAGTACTTC

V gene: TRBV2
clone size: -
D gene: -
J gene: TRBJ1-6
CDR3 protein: CASSGQGPDNSPLHF
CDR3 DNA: TGTGCCAGCAGTGGTCAGGGGCCTGATAATTCACCCCTCCACTTT

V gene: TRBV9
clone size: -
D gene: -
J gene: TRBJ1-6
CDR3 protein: CASSGRGGRDNSPLHF
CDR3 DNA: TGTGCCAGCAGCGGAAGGGGGGGGCGGGATAATTCACCCCTCCACTTT

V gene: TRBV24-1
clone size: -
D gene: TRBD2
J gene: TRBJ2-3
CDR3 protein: CATSGTRGDTQYF
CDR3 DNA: TGTGCCACCAGTGGGACTAGGGGAGATACGCAGTATTTT

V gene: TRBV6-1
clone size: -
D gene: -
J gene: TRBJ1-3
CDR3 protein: CASSEAWGGAGNTIYF
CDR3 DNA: TGTGCCAGCAGTGAAGCGTGGGGGGGTGCTGGAAACACCATATATTTT

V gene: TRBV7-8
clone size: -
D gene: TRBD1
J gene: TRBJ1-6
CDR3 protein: CASSLSGTVNSPLHF
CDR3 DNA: TGTGCCAGCAGCTTATCCGGGACAGTTAATTCACCCCTCCACTTT

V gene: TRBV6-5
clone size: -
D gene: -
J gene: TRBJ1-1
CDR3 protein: CASSYSGGPEGTEAFF
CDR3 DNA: TGTGCCAGCAGTTACTCGGGAGGGCCGGAAGGCACTGAAGCTTTCTTT

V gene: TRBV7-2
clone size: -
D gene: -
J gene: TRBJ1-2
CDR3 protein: CASSAGITNTF
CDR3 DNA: TGTGCCAGTTCGGCAGGGATCACTAACACCTTC

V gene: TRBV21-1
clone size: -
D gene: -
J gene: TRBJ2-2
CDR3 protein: CASRSLLAGETGELFF
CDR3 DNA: TGTGCCAGCAGAAGTTTGCTAGCGGGGGAAACCGGGGAGCTGTTTTTT

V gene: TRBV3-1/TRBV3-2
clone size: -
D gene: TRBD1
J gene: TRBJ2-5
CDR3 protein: CASSHSTGGSKTQYF
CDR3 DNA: TGTGCCAGCAGCCACTCCACAGGGGGCTCGAAGACCCAGTACTTC

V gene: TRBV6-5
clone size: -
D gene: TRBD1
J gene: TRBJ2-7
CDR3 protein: CASRGGQESSYEQYF
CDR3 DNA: TGTGCCAGCAGGGGGGGACAGGAGAGCTCCTACGAGCAGTACTTC

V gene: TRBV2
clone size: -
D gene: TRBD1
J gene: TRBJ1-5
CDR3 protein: CASSVTTGFYQPQHF
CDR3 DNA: TGTGCCAGCAGTGTAACGACAGGGTTTTATCAGCCCCAGCATTTT

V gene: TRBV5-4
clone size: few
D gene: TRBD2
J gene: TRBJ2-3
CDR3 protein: CASSLNAGGREDTQYF
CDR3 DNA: TGTGCCAGCAGCTTGAACGCGGGGGGGCGTGAAGATACGCAGTATTTT

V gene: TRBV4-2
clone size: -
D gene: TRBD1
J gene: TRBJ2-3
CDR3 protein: CASSQGRQGTDTQYF
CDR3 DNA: TGTGCCAGCAGCCAAGGGCGACAGGGAACAGATACGCAGTATTTT

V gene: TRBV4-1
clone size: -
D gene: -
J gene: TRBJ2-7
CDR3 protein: CASSHSGDRGYEQYF
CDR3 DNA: TGCGCCAGCAGCCATTCTGGTGACCGAGGCTACGAGCAGTACTTC

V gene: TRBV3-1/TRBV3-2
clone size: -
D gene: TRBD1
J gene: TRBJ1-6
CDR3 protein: CASSQGGQGSNSPLHF
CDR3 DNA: TGTGCCAGCAGCCAAGGCGGACAGGGGAGCAATTCACCCCTCCACTTT

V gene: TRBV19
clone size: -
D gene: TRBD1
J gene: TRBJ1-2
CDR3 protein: CASSRHRGEGGYTF
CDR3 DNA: TGTGCCAGTAGTAGACACAGGGGGGAAGGTGGCTACACCTTC

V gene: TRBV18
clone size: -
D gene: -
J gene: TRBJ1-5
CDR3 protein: CASSPTVSNQPQHF
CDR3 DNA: TGTGCCAGCTCACCCACAGTCTCTAATCAGCCCCAGCATTTT

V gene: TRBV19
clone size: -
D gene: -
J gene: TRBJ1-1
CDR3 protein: CASSIGTAEAFF
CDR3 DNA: TGTGCCAGTAGTATAGGAACAGCTGAAGCTTTCTTT

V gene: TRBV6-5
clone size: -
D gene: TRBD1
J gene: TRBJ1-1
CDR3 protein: CASSYSNRGPVYEAFF
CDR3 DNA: TGTGCCAGCAGTTACTCAAACAGGGGGCCGGTTTATGAAGCTTTCTTT

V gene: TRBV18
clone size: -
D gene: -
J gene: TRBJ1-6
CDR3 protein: CASSPYQDSPLHF
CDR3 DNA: TGTGCCAGCTCACCATACCAGGATTCACCCCTCCACTTT

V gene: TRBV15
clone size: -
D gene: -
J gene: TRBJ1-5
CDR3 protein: CATSIKRDQPQHF
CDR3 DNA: TGTGCCACCAGCATAAAACGGGATCAGCCCCAGCATTTT

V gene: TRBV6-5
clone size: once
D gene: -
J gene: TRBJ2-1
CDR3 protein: CLDSEKNEQFF
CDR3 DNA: TGTTTAGACAGTGAAAAAAATGAGCAGTTCTTC

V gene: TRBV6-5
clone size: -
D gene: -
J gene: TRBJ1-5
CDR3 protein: CASTRFGQPQHF
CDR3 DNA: TGTGCCAGCACTCGGTTCGGTCAGCCCCAGCATTTT

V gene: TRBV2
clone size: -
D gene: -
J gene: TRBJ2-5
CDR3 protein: CASSASGVKETQYF
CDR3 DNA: TGTGCCAGCAGTGCTTCCGGGGTGAAGGAGACCCAGTACTTC

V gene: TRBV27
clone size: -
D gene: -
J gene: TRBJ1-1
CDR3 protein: CASSLGPAKNTEAFF
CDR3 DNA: TGTGCCAGCAGTTTGGGGCCAGCGAAGAACACTGAAGCTTTCTTT

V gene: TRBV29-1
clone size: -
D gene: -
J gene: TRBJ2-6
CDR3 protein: CSVLLNSGANVLTF
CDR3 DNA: TGCAGCGTTCTTTTAAACTCTGGGGCCAACGTCCTGACTTTC